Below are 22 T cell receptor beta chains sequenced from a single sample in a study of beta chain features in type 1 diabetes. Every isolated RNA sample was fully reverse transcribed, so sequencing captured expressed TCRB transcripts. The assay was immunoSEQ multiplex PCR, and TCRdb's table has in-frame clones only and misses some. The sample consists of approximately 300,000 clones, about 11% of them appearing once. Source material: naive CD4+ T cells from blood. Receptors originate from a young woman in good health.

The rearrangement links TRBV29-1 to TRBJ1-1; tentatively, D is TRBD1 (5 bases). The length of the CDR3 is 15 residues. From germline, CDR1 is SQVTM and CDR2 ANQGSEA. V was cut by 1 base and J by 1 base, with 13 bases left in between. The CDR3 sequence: CSVEGPGVENTEAFF. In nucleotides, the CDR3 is TGCAGCGTTGAAGGTCCGGGGGTTGAGAACACTGAAGCTTTCTTT.

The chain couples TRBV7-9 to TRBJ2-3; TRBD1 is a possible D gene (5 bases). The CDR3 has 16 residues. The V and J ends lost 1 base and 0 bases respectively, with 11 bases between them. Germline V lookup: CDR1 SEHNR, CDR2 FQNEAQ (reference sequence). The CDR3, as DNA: TGTGCCAGCAGCTTAGTTACGACAGTAAGCACAGATACGCAGTATTTT. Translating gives CASSLVTTVSTDTQYF. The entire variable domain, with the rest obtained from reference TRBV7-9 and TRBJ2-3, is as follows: DTGVSQNPRHKITKRGQNVTFRCDPISEHNRLYWYRQTLGQGPEFLTYFQNEAQLEKSRLLSDRFSAERPKGSFSTLEIQRTEQGDSAMYLCASSLVTTVSTDTQYFGPGTRLTVL.

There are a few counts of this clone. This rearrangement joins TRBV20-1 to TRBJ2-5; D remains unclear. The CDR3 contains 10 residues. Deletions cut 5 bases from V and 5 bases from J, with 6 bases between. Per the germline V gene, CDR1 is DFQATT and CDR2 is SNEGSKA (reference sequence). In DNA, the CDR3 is TGCAGTGCTGGCCCCGAGACCCAGTACTTC. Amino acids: CSAGPETQYF.

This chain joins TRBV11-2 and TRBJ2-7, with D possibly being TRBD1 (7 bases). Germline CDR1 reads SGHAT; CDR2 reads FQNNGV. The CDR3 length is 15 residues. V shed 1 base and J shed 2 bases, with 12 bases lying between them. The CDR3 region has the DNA TGTGCCAGCAGCTTAGGGGCAGGGGGGCCCTACGAGCAGTACTTC. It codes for CASSLGAGGPYEQYF.

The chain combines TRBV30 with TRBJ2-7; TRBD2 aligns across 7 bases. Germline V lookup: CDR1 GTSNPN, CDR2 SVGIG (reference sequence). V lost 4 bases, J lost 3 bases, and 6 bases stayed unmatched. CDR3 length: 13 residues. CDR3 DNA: TGTGCCTGGACACCGACTAGCAGCTACGAGCAGTACTTC. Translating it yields CAWTPTSSYEQYF.

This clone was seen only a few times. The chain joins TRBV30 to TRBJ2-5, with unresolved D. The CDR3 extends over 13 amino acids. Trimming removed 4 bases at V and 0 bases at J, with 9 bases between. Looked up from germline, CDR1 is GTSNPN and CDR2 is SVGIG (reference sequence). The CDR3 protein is CAWIGEYQETQYF. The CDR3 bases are TGTGCCTGGATAGGAGAGTACCAAGAGACCCAGTACTTC. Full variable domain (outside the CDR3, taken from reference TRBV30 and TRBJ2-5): SQTIHQWPATLVQPVGSPLSLECTVEGTSNPNLYWYRQAAGRGLQLLFYSVGIGQISSEVPQNLSASRPQDRQFILSSKKLLLSDSGFYLCAWIGEYQETQYFGPGTRLLVL.

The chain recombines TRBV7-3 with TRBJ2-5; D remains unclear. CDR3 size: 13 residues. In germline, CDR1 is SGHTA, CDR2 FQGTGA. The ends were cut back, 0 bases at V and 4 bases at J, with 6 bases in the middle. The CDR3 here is CASSLTLAETQYF. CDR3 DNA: TGTGCCAGCAGCTTAACGCTGGCAGAGACCCAGTACTTC.

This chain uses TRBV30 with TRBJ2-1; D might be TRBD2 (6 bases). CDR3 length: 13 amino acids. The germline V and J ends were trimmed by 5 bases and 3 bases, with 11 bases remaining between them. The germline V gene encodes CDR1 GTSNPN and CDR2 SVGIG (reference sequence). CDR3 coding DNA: TGTGCCTGGGGGACTTCTGGCTACAATGAGCAGTTCTTC. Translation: CAWGTSGYNEQFF.

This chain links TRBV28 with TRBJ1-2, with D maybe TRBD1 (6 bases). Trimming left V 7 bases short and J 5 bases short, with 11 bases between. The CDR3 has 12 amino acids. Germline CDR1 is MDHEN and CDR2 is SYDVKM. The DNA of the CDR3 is TGTGCCAGCACTCCTAGGGGGTATGGCTACACCTTC. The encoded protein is CASTPRGYGYTF.

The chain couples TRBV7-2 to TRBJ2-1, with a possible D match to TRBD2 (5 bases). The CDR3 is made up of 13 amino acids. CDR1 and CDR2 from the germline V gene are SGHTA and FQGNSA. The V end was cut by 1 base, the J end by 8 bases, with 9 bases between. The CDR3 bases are TGTGCCAGCAGCTTAGTGATCGGGGATGAGCAGTTCTTC. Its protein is CASSLVIGDEQFF.

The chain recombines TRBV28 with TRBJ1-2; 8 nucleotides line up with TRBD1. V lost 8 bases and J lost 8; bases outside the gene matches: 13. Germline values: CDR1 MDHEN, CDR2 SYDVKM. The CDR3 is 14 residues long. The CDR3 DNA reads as TGTGCCAGCGTAACCGGGACAGGCCCGTTCGGCTACACCTTC. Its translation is CASVTGTGPFGYTF.

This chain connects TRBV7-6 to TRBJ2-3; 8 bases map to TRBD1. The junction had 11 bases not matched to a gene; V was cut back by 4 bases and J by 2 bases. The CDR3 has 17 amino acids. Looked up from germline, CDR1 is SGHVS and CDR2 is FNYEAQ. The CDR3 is CASSSEFRDRSTDTQYF. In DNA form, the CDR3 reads TGTGCCAGCAGCTCAGAATTCCGGGACAGGTCCACAGATACGCAGTATTTT.

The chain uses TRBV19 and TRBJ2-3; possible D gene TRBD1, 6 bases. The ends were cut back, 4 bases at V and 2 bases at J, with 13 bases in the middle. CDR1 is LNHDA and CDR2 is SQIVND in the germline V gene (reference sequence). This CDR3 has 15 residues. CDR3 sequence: CASSRVDRDTDTQYF. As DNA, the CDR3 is TGTGCCAGTAGTAGGGTGGACAGAGACACAGATACGCAGTATTTT.

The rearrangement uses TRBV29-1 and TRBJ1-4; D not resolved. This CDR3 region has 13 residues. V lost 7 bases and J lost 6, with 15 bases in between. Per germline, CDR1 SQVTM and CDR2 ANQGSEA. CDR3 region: CSAVIQAYEKLFF. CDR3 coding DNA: TGCAGCGCCGTAATACAAGCGTATGAAAAACTGTTTTTT.

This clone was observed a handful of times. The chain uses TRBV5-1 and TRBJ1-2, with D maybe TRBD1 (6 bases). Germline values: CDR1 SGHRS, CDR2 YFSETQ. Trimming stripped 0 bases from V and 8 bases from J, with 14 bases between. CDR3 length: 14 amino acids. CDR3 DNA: TGCGCCAGCAGCTTGGAGGACAGTCATCAGGGCTACACCTTC. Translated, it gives CASSLEDSHQGYTF.

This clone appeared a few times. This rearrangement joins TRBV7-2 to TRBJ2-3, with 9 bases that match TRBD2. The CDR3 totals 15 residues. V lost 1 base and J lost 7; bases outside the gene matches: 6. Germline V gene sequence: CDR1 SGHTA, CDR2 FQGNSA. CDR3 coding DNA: TGTGCCAGCAGCTTAGGTAGCGGGAGTGCAAATACGCAGTATTTT. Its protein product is CASSLGSGSANTQYF.

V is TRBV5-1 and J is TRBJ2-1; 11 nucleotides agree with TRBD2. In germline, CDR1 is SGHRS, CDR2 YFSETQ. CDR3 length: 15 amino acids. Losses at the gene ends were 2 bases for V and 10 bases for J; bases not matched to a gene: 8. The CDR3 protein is CASSFVAGGPQEQFF. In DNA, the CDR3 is TGCGCCAGCAGCTTCGTAGCGGGAGGGCCTCAGGAGCAGTTCTTC.

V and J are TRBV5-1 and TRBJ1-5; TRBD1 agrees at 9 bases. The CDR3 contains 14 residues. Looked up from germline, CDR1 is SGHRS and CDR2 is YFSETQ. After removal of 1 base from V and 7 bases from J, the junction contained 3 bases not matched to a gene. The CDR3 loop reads CASSLPGQGQPQHF. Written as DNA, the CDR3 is TGCGCCAGCAGCTTGCCGGGACAGGGACAGCCCCAGCATTTT.

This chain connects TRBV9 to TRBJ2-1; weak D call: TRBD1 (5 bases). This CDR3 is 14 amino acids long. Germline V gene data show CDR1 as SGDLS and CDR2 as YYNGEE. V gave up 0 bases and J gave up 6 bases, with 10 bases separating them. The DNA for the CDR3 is TGTGCCAGCAGCGTAGTGACAGCGAGCAATGAGCAGTTCTTC. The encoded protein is CASSVVTASNEQFF.

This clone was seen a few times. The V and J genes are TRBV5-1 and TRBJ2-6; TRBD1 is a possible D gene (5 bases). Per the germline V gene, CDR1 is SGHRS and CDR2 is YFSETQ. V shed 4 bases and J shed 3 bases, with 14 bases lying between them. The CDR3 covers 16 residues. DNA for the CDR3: TGCGCCAGCAGCCCTATTTCCAGGGTTGGGGCCAACGTCCTGACTTTC. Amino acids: CASSPISRVGANVLTF.

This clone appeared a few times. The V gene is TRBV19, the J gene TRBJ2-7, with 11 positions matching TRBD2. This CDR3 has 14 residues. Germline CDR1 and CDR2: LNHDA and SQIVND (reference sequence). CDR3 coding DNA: TGTACGAGGTCTAGCGGGAGGAAGGGGTACGAGCAGTACTTC. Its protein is CTRSSGRKGYEQYF. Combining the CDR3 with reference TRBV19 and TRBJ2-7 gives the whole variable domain DGGITQSPKYLFRKEGQNVTLSCEQNLNHDAMYWYRQDPGQGLRLIYYSQIVNDFQKGDIAEGYSVSREKKESFPLTVTSAQKNPTAFYLCTRSSGRKGYEQYFGPGTRLTVT.

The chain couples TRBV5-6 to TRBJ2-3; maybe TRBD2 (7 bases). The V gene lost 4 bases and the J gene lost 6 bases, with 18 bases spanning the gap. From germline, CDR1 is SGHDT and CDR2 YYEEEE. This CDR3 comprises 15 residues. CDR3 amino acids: CASSRRGGVRDTQYF. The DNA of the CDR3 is TGTGCCAGCAGCCGGAGGGGGGGAGTTCGGGATACGCAGTATTTT.